This T cell receptor beta chain was obtained from a study of high-grade serous ovarian cancer treatment subgroups. CDR1 SGHRS and CDR2 YFSETQ come from the germline V gene. This CDR3 region has 15 residues. Trimming removed 2 bases from V and 5 bases from J; junction bases left unmatched: 6. For this clone: Its matching antigen is unknown.

TCRdb's table, derived via immunoSEQ multiplex PCR, lists solely in-frame clones and lacks some. The table records around 27,000 clones, about 88% of them present only once. Points from the study as a whole: Same-patient tumor repertoires overlapped at about 0.11 to 0.85; different patients barely overlapped.

Tumor samples were taken before definitive surgery or chemotherapy. Material for sequencing was tumor tissue. The chain carries TRBV5-1 and TRBJ2-5; TRBD1 aligns across 10 bases. The sequence was collected from a human donor with high-grade serous ovarian cancer. The CDR3 loop reads CASSLTGTGDETQYF. DNA for the CDR3: TGCGCCAGCAGCTTAACCGGGACAGGGGATGAGACCCAGTACTTC.